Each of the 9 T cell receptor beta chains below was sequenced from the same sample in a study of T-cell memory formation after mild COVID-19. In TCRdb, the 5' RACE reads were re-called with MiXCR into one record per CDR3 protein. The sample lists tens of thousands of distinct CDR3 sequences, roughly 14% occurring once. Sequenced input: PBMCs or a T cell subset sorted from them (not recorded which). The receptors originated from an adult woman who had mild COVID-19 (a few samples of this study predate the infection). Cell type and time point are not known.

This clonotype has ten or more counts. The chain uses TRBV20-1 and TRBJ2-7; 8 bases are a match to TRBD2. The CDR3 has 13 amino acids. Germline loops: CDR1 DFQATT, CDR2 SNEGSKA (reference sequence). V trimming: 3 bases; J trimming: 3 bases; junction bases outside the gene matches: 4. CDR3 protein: CSARETSDYEQYF. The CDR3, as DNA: TGCAGTGCTAGGGAGACTAGCGACTACGAGCAGTACTTC.

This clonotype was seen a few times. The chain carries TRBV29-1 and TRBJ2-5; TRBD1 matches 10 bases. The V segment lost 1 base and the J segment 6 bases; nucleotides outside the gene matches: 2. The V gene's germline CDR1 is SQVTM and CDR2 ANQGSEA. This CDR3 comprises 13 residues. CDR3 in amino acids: CSVEGTGGKTQYF. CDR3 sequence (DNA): TGCAGCGTTGAAGGGACAGGGGGTAAGACCCAGTACTTC. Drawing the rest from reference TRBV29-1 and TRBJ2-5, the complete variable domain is SAVISQKPSRDICQRGTSLTIQCQVDSQVTMMFWYRQQPGQSLTLIATANQGSEATYESGFVIDKFPISRPNLTFSTLTVSNMSPEDSSIYLCSVEGTGGKTQYFGPGTRLLVL.

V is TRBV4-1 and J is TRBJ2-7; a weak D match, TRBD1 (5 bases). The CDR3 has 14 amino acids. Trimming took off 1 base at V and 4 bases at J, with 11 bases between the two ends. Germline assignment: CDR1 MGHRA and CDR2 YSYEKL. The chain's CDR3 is CASSQGVGLYEQYF. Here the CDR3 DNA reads TGCGCCAGCAGCCAAGGGGTGGGGCTTTACGAGCAGTACTTC.

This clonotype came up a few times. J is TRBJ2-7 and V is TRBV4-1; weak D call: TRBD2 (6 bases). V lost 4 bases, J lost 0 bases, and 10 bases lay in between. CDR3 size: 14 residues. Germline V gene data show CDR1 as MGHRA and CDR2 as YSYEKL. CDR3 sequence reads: CASSPWRDSYEQYF. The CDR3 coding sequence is TGCGCCAGCAGCCCGTGGAGGGACTCCTACGAGCAGTACTTC.

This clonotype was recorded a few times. CDR3 residues: CATSRVGDYGYTF. CDR3 DNA: TGTGCCACCTCGAGGGTCGGGGACTATGGCTACACCTTC. The rearrangement links TRBV7-9 to TRBJ1-2; no clear D gene. The V gene's germline CDR1 is SEHNR and CDR2 FQNEAQ (reference sequence). CDR3 length equals 13 residues. Trimming pared 10 bases from V and 3 bases from J, leaving 15 bases between.

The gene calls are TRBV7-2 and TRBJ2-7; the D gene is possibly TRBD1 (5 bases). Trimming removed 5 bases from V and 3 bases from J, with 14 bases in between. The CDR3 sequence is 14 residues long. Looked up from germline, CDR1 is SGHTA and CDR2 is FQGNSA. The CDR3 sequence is CASSPQGYGYEQYF. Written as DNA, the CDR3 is TGTGCCAGCAGCCCCCAGGGATATGGCTACGAGCAGTACTTC.

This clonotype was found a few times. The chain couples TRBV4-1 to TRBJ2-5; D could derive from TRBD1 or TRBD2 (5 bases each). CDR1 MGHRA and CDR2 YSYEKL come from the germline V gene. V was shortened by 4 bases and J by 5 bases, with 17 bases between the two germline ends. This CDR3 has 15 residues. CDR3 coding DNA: TGCGCCAGCAGCCGACCTTCGACGGGGCATGAGACCCAGTACTTC. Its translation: CASSRPSTGHETQYF.

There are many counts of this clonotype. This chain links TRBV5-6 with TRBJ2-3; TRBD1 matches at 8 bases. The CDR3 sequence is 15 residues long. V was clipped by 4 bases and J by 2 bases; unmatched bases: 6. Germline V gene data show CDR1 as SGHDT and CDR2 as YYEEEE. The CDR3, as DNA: TGTGCCAGCAGCGTGAGGGACAGGCCCACAGATACGCAGTATTTT. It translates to CASSVRDRPTDTQYF.

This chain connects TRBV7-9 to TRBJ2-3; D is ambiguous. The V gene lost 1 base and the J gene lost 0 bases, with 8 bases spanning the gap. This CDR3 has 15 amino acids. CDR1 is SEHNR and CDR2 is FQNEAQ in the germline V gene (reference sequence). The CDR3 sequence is CASSLESGSTDTQYF. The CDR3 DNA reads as TGTGCCAGCAGCTTAGAAAGTGGGAGCACAGATACGCAGTATTTT.